The subject of this entry is one T cell receptor (beta chain). The entry originates in a study of blood T cells in healthy people across ages. Combining a sample-barcoded 5' primer with a J-beta primer mix, a second PCR ran for about 7 to 12 cycles. Each CDR3 protein gets one entry after TCRdb re-called the 5' RACE reads with MiXCR. The sample has about 570,000 distinct CDR3 sequences; about 25% are singletons. Source material: blood. The TCR comes from a woman in her seventies in good health.

Here the CDR3 DNA reads TGTGCCAGCTCAGGGCGTCTCGATGAAAAACTGTTTTTT. This sequence encodes CASSGRLDEKLFF. The chain is built from TRBV6-5 and TRBJ1-4, with D tentatively TRBD1 (5 bases). This CDR3 is 13 amino acids long. V lost 8 bases, J lost 6 bases, and 13 bases lay in between. Looked up from germline, CDR1 is MNHEY and CDR2 is SVGAGI.